This TCR beta chain was identified during a study of glioma-infiltrating T cells. Using RNA template, CDR3s of TCR alpha and beta were amplified with iRepertoire arm-PCR. TCRdb processed the multiplex PCR reads anew with MiXCR; each CDR3 protein has one entry. The sample has more than 350,000 distinct CDR3 sequences; about 40% are singletons. This clonotype is a singleton in its sample. Germline lookup yields CDR1 MNHNS and CDR2 SASEGT. V was pared by 2 bases and J by 5 bases, with 9 bases between. CDR3 length: 13 amino acids. The chain couples TRBV6-1 to TRBJ2-5; no clear D. The TCR was taken from a human donor with low-grade glioma or glioblastoma, undergoing nonglioma brain surgery, or in good health (not recorded which). Sequencing was performed on glioma tissue, nonneoplastic brain tissue, or PBMCs (not recorded which). CDR3 sequence (DNA): TGTGCCAGCAGTGAATCTATTCAGGAGACCCAGTACTTC. This codes for CASSESIQETQYF.